This entry lists 20 T cell receptor beta chains sequenced from one sample in a study of T cell repertoires in cytomegalovirus infection. From the reads, TCRdb called clonotypes with MiXCR, one entry per CDR3 protein. The sample carries hundreds of thousands of distinct CDR3 sequences, around 30% recorded once. For these TCRs, the target antigens are not known. The sample consisted of cultured PBMCs, taken from culture after CMV antigen stimulation. All receptors come from a human donor in good health (CMV status not recorded). Some clones in this sample may be carry-over from other donors' samples.

This clonotype was detected many times. V gene TRBV7-2 combines with J gene TRBJ2-5; D may be TRBD1 or TRBD2 (5 bases each). CDR1 is SGHTA, CDR2 FQGNSA, per germline. The CDR3 covers 14 residues. Trimming left V 5 bases short and J 5 bases short, with 15 bases between. The CDR3 nucleotides are TGTGCCAGCAGCACCTCGTGGGGCGGGGAGACCCAGTACTTC. Its translation is CASSTSWGGETQYF.

This chain links TRBV12-3 or TRBV12-4 with TRBJ1-6, with 7 nucleotides matching TRBD1. The CDR3 is 14 residues long. J was trimmed by 6 bases and V by 3 bases; bases with no gene match: 2. CDR3 protein: CASSFYRGNSPLHF. The CDR3 DNA sequence: TGTGCCAGCAGTTTTTACAGGGGTAATTCACCCCTCCACTTT.

The chain carries TRBV7-8 and TRBJ2-7, with unresolved D. This CDR3 has 13 amino acids. CDR1 and CDR2 from the germline V gene are SGHVS and FQNEAQ. V lost 5 bases to trimming and J lost 3 bases, with 11 bases between them. CDR3 bases: TGTGCCAGCAGCCCACTGCGTCTCTACGAGCAGTACTTC. Amino acid sequence: CASSPLRLYEQYF.

The gene calls are TRBV7-9 and TRBJ2-3; 7 nucleotides line up with TRBD2. This CDR3 is built from 16 residues. CDR1 is SEHNR and CDR2 is FQNEAQ in the germline V gene (reference sequence). V dropped 6 bases and J dropped 1; count of bases not matched to a gene: 10. The DNA for the CDR3 is TGTGCCAGCAGGGGTAAAGTTACTAGCGGCACAGATACGCAGTATTTT. Amino acids: CASRGKVTSGTDTQYF.

Ten or more counts support this clonotype. V gene TRBV7-2 combines with J gene TRBJ1-2; the D gene is possibly TRBD1 (5 bases). Germline CDR1 is SGHTA and CDR2 is FQGNSA. Trimming removed 5 bases from V and 7 bases from J, with 20 bases in between. The CDR3 length is 15 residues. CDR3 sequence: CASSATMGGLGGYTF. Written as DNA, the CDR3 is TGTGCCAGCAGCGCTACGATGGGGGGATTAGGTGGCTACACCTTC.

In this sample, this clonotype turned up a few times. The rearrangement uses TRBV5-4 and TRBJ2-3, with D unresolved. CDR3 length equals 13 residues. Germline CDR1 and CDR2: SGHNT and YYREEE (reference sequence). The germline V and J ends were trimmed by 6 bases and 2 bases, with 10 bases remaining between them. In DNA form, the CDR3 reads TGTGCCAGCACAGGCCGTAACACAGATACGCAGTATTTT. This gives the protein CASTGRNTDTQYF. Full variable domain (outside the CDR3, taken from reference TRBV5-4 and TRBJ2-3): ETGVTQSPTHLIKTRGQQVTLRCSSQSGHNTVSWYQQALGQGPQFIFQYYREEENGRGNFPPRFSGLQFPNYSSELNVNALELDDSALYLCASTGRNTDTQYFGPGTRLTVL.

The chain joins TRBV7-9 to TRBJ1-6; D is undetermined. Trimming left V 3 bases short and J 5 bases short, with 11 bases between. Germline V lookup: CDR1 SEHNR, CDR2 FQNEAQ (reference sequence). This CDR3 spans 15 amino acids. CDR3 residues: CASSFPPPNNSPLHF. As DNA, the CDR3 is TGTGCCAGCAGCTTTCCCCCCCCGAATAATTCACCCCTCCACTTT.

This clonotype came up a few times. This sequence joins TRBV3-1 and TRBJ1-1; a possible D gene is TRBD1 (6 bases). The length of the CDR3 is 13 residues. V lost 5 bases and J lost 7, with 14 bases in between. The germline V gene encodes CDR1 LGHDT and CDR2 YNNKEL (reference sequence). CDR3 residues: CASSFGDIGEAFF. The CDR3, as DNA: TGTGCCAGCAGCTTCGGGGACATTGGTGAAGCTTTCTTT.

This clonotype came up many times. This chain joins TRBV7-2 and TRBJ1-6; D perhaps matches TRBD1 (5 bases). Germline CDR1 and CDR2: SGHTA and FQGNSA. There are 16 residues in the CDR3. Trimming stripped 5 bases from V and 9 bases from J, with 20 bases between. CDR3 DNA sequence: TGTGCCAGCAGCCAGAAAGGGCAGCAGGGAGGTTCACCCCTCCACTTT. Translated, it gives CASSQKGQQGGSPLHF.

The rearrangement links TRBV28 to TRBJ2-1, with 9 bases lining up with TRBD2. The V and J ends lost 4 bases and 3 bases, in that order; junction bases with no gene match: 7. Germline CDR1 and CDR2: MDHEN and SYDVKM. The CDR3 runs 16 residues. The CDR3 nucleotides are TGTGCCAGCAGTTACGGTAGCGGGGGCCTCTACAATGAGCAGTTCTTC. It yields the protein CASSYGSGGLYNEQFF.

The chain couples TRBV7-4 to TRBJ1-5; no definite D call. Germline CDR1 reads SGHVT; CDR2 reads SQSDAQ. This CDR3 has 13 amino acids. V was clipped by 5 bases and J by 4 bases, with 9 bases between them. The CDR3 DNA sequence: TGTGCCAGCAGCGAGTGGGAGAATCAGCCCCAGCATTTT. It specifies CASSEWENQPQHF.

The chain links TRBV10-3 to TRBJ2-1; 8 positions agree with TRBD2. The junction had 8 bases not matched to a gene; V was cut back by 4 bases and J by 9 bases. This CDR3 has 14 amino acids. CDR1 and CDR2 (germline): ENHRY, SYGVKD. The CDR3, as DNA: TGTGCCATCAGTGTACGGCGGGAGGAAGGTGAGCAGTTCTTC. Translated: CAISVRREEGEQFF.

The gene calls are TRBV9 and TRBJ2-1, with TRBD2 identical over 12 bases. The CDR3 length is 19 residues. Germline-derived CDR1 and CDR2 are SGDLS and YYNGEE. V shed 4 bases and J 2 bases; nucleotides not matched to a gene: 13. The CDR3 region has the DNA TGTGCCAGCAGCTTTCGCGGGACTAGCGGGTCGCGGGCCTACAATGAGCAGTTCTTC. Translation gives CASSFRGTSGSRAYNEQFF. The variable domain in full, with the rest retrieved from reference TRBV9 and TRBJ2-1, is DSGVTQTPKHLITATGQRVTLRCSPRSGDLSVYWYQQSLDQGLQFLIQYYNGEERAKGNILERFSAQQFPDLHSELNLSSLELGDSALYFCASSFRGTSGSRAYNEQFFGPGTRLTVL.

V usage is TRBV7-9 and J usage is TRBJ2-4; TRBD1 or TRBD2 may be the D gene (5 bases each). Per the germline V gene, CDR1 is SEHNR and CDR2 is FQNEAQ (reference sequence). The V end was cut by 1 base, the J end by 10 bases, with 14 bases between. CDR3 length: 14 amino acids. The CDR3 DNA sequence: TGTGCCAGCAGCTTAGACCGAACGGGGCCGATTCAGTACTTC. Its translation is CASSLDRTGPIQYF.

This clonotype was found once. The chain uses TRBV18 and TRBJ2-1; perhaps TRBD2 as D (5 bases). CDR1 is KGHSH and CDR2 is LQKENI in the germline V gene. This CDR3 region has 15 residues. The ends were cut back, 6 bases at V and 4 bases at J, with 16 bases in the middle. The CDR3 nucleotides are TGTGCCAGCTCGGCCGACCTAGCCGGGTACAATGAGCAGTTCTTC. Translating it yields CASSADLAGYNEQFF.

This clonotype has a handful of counts. The chain is built from TRBV7-6 and TRBJ2-3; D tentatively fits TRBD1 or TRBD2 (6 bases each). V lost 4 bases and J lost 4, with 24 bases in between. Germline V gives CDR1 SGHVS, CDR2 FNYEAQ. This CDR3 is 18 amino acids long. As DNA, the CDR3 is TGTGCCAGCAGCTCCGATTCCCCACTAGCCGCAGGGGCAGATACGCAGTATTTT. This sequence encodes CASSSDSPLAAGADTQYF. The full variable domain, completed using reference TRBV7-6 and TRBJ2-3, is GAGVSQSPRYKVTKRGQDVALRCDPISGHVSLYWYRQALGQGPEFLTYFNYEAQQDKSGLPNDRFSAERPEGSISTLTIQRTEQRDSAMYRCASSSDSPLAAGADTQYFGPGTRLTVL.

This sequence joins TRBV7-9 and TRBJ2-7; D is unclear. V lost 11 bases to trimming and J lost 2 bases, with 7 bases between them. The V gene's germline CDR1 is SEHNR and CDR2 FQNEAQ (reference sequence). This CDR3 spans 10 amino acids. Here the CDR3 reads CAGEPYEQYF. The DNA of the CDR3 is TGTGCCGGCGAGCCCTACGAGCAGTACTTC.

The chain uses TRBV20-1 and TRBJ2-1; 12 nucleotides agree with TRBD2. The junction had 2 bases not matched to a gene; V was cut back by 1 base and J by 10 bases. This CDR3 is 13 amino acids long. In germline, CDR1 is DFQATT, CDR2 SNEGSKA (reference sequence). DNA for the CDR3: TGCAGTGCTAGAGTTCTAGCGGGGGGGGAGCAGTTCTTC. Protein product: CSARVLAGGEQFF.

This clonotype was observed a handful of times. The chain recombines TRBV4-2 with TRBJ2-5, with 8 bases that match TRBD2. V lost 4 bases, J lost 3 bases, and 7 bases stayed unmatched. The germline CDR1 and CDR2 sequences are LGHNA and YNFKEQ. CDR3 length: 15 amino acids. Written as DNA, the CDR3 is TGTGCCAGCAGCCCGGGGACTAGTGGAAAAGAGACCCAGTACTTC. Amino acids: CASSPGTSGKETQYF.

This clonotype was detected many times. The chain carries TRBV7-2 and TRBJ2-5; 10 nucleotides align to TRBD2. This CDR3 comprises 16 residues. J gave up 1 base and V 3 bases, and 5 bases lay outside the gene matches. The V gene's germline CDR1 is SGHTA and CDR2 FQGNSA. The CDR3 DNA is TGTGCCAGCAGCTTCTCTAGCGGGGGACGCCAAGAGACCCAGTACTTC. Amino acids: CASSFSSGGRQETQYF.